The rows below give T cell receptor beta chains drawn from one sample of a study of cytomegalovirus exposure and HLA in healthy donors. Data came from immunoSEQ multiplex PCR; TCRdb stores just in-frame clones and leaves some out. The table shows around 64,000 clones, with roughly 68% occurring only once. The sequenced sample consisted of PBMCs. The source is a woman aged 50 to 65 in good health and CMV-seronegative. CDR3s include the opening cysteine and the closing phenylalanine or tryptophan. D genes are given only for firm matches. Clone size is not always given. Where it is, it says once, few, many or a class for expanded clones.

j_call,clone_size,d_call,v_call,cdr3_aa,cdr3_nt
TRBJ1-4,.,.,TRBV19,CASSARDLNEKLFF,TGTGCCAGTTCCGCGCGGGACCTTAATGAAAAACTGTTTTTT
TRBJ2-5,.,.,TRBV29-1,CSASLAVGETQYF,TGCAGCGCATCTCTTGCGGTTGGAGAGACCCAGTACTTC
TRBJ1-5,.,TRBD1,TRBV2,CASRDDRGDQPQHF,TGTGCCAGCAGGGACGACAGGGGTGATCAGCCCCAGCATTTT
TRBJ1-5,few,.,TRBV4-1,CASSQEGVDNQPQHF,TGCGCCAGCAGCCAAGAGGGAGTCGACAATCAGCCCCAGCATTTT
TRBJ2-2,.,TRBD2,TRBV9,CASSVAAGGPGRTGGELFF,TGTGCCAGCAGCGTAGCAGCGGGAGGCCCTGGTCGCACCGGAGGGGAGCTGTTTTTT
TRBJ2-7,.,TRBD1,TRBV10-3,CAIRTGGFYEQYF,TGTGCCATCAGGACAGGGGGCTTCTACGAGCAGTACTTC
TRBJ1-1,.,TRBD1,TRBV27,CASRHRGLTEAFF,TGTGCCAGCAGACACAGGGGGCTCACTGAAGCTTTCTTT
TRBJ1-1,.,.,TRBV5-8,CASSFVENTEAFF,TGTGCCAGCAGCTTTGTAGAGAACACTGAAGCTTTCTTT
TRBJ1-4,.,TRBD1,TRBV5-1,CASSLTGGNEKLFF,TGCGCCAGCAGCTTGACAGGGGGTAATGAAAAACTGTTTTTT
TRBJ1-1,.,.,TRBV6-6,CASSYRGYTEAFF,TGTGCCAGCAGTTATCGGGGGTACACTGAAGCTTTCTTT
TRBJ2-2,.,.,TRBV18,CASSPRVNRDTGELFF,TGTGCCAGCTCACCACGAGTGAACAGGGACACCGGGGAGCTGTTTTTT
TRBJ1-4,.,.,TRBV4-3,CASSQENRDSEKLFF,TGCGCCAGCAGCCAAGAGAACCGCGACAGTGAAAAACTGTTTTTT
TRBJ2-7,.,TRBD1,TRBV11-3,CASSLGPGGIYEQYF,TGTGCCAGCAGCTTAGGGCCAGGGGGAATCTACGAGCAGTACTTC
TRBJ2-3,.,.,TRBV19,CASSTGTLIPSTDTQYF,TGTGCCAGTAGCACCGGGACACTCATTCCTAGCACAGATACGCAGTATTTT
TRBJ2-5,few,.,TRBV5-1,CASSLVPREETQYF,TGCGCCAGCAGCTTGGTACCTCGGGAAGAGACCCAGTACTTC
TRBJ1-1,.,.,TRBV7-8,CASSLSYKNRNTEAFF,TGTGCCAGCAGCTTATCCTATAAAAATCGGAACACTGAAGCTTTCTTT